This T cell receptor beta chain was recorded in a study of blood T cell repertoires in COVID-19. Profiled with immunoSEQ multiplex PCR; TCRdb holds only in-frame clones, not every one. Of about 98,000 clones in the sample, 65% to 90% were seen once. The sample holds one count of this clone. Per the germline V gene, CDR1 is SGHVS and CDR2 is FQNEAQ. The CDR3 length is 14 residues. The germline V and J ends were trimmed by 1 base and 9 bases, with 15 bases remaining between them. This TCR was sampled from a man aged 70-80 years with active or convalescent COVID-19. This rearrangement joins TRBV7-8 to TRBJ1-2; D unresolved. Input material: peripheral blood. CDR3 DNA: TGTGCCAGCAGCTTAGACAGCCGGCACTCTAGCTACACCTTC. Its protein is CASSLDSRHSSYTF.